The rows below give T cell receptor beta chains drawn from one sample of a study of T cells in Graves' hyperthyroidism and ophthalmopathy. TCRdb processed the multiplex PCR reads anew with MiXCR; each CDR3 protein has one entry. The sample lists 150,000 or so distinct CDR3 sequences; just under 9.5% were seen once. Sequenced material: blood. The receptors shown here come from a woman aged 18-29 years with Graves' hyperthyroidism that later progressed to Graves' ophthalmopathy. CDR3s leave out the opening cysteine and the closing phenylalanine or tryptophan.

J: TRBJ1-1
V: TRBV19
CDR3: ASHKGGGNTEAF

J: TRBJ2-5
V: TRBV2
CDR3: ASSRETGMGETQY

J: TRBJ1-6
V: TRBV28
CDR3: ASSLLGQGVSYSPLH

J: TRBJ2-1
V: TRBV12-3/TRBV12-4
CDR3: ASSDYGGGRASEQF

J: TRBJ1-1
V: TRBV7-2
CDR3: ASSFEGPNTEAF

J: TRBJ2-5
V: TRBV3-1
CDR3: ASSQLAGTGETQY

J: TRBJ1-4
V: TRBV2
CDR3: ASSGTGNTNEKLF

J: TRBJ2-1
V: TRBV24-1
CDR3: ATSDFGPSSYNEQF

J: TRBJ1-6
V: TRBV18
CDR3: ASSPPGQKVAPLH

J: TRBJ2-5
V: TRBV18
CDR3: ASSQGLSVGETQY

J: TRBJ2-5
V: TRBV29-1
CDR3: SVGTGQETQY

J: TRBJ2-2
V: TRBV2
CDR3: ASSESMGATGELF

J: TRBJ1-5
V: TRBV3-1
CDR3: ASSPYIGGTDNQPQH

J: TRBJ2-7
V: TRBV12-3/TRBV12-4
CDR3: ASSLGGQAYEQY

J: TRBJ1-5
V: TRBV19
CDR3: ASSIDRQAVNQPQH

J: TRBJ2-1
V: TRBV5-5
CDR3: ASSPGTGIQQF

J: TRBJ2-7
V: TRBV15
CDR3: ATSRDRDRGSGQY

J: TRBJ2-5
V: TRBV25-1
CDR3: ASSQDRQETQY

J: TRBJ2-7
V: TRBV5-4
CDR3: ASSFFGGEQY

J: TRBJ2-1
V: TRBV20-1
CDR3: SATRLADLYNEQF

J: TRBJ2-1
V: TRBV14
CDR3: ASSPRTGHNEQF

J: TRBJ1-5
V: TRBV28
CDR3: ASSLSAENQPQH

J: TRBJ2-2
V: TRBV5-1
CDR3: ASSLRQDIRGELF

J: TRBJ2-2
V: TRBV5-8
CDR3: ASRDRDRDSGELF

J: TRBJ1-1
V: TRBV27
CDR3: ASSLGPGLGEAF

J: TRBJ2-5
V: TRBV9
CDR3: ASSPRMSLTGETQY

J: TRBJ2-7
V: TRBV20-1
CDR3: SASRTVADFYYEQY

J: TRBJ1-1
V: TRBV12-3/TRBV12-4
CDR3: ASRVDSVGENTEAF

J: TRBJ1-1
V: TRBV20-1
CDR3: SARGVGGATEAF

J: TRBJ2-1
V: TRBV7-8
CDR3: ASSFRGGTSVGNEQF

J: TRBJ1-6
V: TRBV19
CDR3: ASSPRQGENSPLH

J: TRBJ2-7
V: TRBV6-2/TRBV6-3
CDR3: ASSYSTSGGYEQY

J: TRBJ2-3
V: TRBV3-1
CDR3: ASSQGGLPKVTQY

J: TRBJ2-7
V: TRBV5-5
CDR3: ASSHRLDYEQY

J: TRBJ2-2
V: TRBV28
CDR3: ASSFGSQHTGELF

J: TRBJ1-5
V: TRBV4-2
CDR3: ASSQEARTHQPQH

J: TRBJ1-1
V: TRBV28
CDR3: ASSLGGLANTEAF

J: TRBJ1-2
V: TRBV10-3
CDR3: AISESKSGAANYGYT

J: TRBJ2-3
V: TRBV5-1
CDR3: ASSLGPERTDTQY

J: TRBJ2-2
V: TRBV4-1
CDR3: ASSQETASNTGELF